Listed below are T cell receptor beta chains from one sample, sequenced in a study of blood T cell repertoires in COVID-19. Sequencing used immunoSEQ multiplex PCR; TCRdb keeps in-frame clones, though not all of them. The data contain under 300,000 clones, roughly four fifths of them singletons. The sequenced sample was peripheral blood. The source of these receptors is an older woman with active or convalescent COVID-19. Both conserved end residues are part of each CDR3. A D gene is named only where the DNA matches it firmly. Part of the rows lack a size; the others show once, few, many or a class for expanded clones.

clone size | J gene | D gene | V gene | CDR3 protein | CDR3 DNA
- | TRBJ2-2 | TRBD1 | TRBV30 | CAWSTGANTGELFF | TGTGCCTGGTCGACAGGGGCTAACACCGGGGAGCTGTTTTTT
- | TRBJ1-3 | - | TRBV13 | CASSYGRNTIYF | TGTGCCAGCAGCTATGGGCGAAACACCATATATTTT
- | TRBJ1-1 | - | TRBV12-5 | CASGPRGRTEAFF | TGTGCTAGTGGACCCAGGGGAAGGACTGAAGCTTTCTTT
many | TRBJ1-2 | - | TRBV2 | CASSEGWRANYGYTF | TGTGCCAGCAGCGAAGGATGGCGGGCCAACTATGGCTACACCTTC
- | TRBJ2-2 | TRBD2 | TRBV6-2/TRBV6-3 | CASSRHLAGPNTGELFF | TGTGCCAGCAGCCGACACTTAGCGGGGCCGAACACCGGGGAGCTGTTTTTT
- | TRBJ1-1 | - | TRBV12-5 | CASGPGLSTEAFF | TGTGCTAGTGGCCCAGGCCTAAGCACTGAAGCTTTCTTT
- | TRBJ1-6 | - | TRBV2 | CASSEEGLGSPLHF | TGTGCCAGCAGTGAGGAGGGGTTGGGTTCACCCCTCCACTTT
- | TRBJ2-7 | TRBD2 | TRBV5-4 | CASSSAGATYEQYF | TGTGCCAGCAGCTCAGCGGGGGCCACCTACGAGCAGTACTTC
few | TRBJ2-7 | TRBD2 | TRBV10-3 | CAISDPPRGDEQYF | TGTGCCATCAGTGATCCCCCGCGGGGGGACGAGCAGTACTTC
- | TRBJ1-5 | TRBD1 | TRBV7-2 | CATAVGQGISNQPQHF | TGTGCCACAGCGGTGGGACAGGGGATCAGCAATCAGCCCCAGCATTTT
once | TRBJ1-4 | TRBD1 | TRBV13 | CASSLGDRNEKLFF | TGTGCCAGCAGCTTAGGGGACAGGAATGAAAAACTGTTTTTT
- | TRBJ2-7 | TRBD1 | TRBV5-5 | CASSTDRGPFYEQYF | TGTGCCAGCAGCACCGACAGGGGCCCTTTCTACGAGCAGTACTTC
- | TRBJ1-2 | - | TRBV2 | CAQARRGYGYTF | TGTGCCCAGGCCCGCAGGGGCTATGGCTACACCTTC
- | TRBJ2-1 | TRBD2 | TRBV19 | CASSMTSGGRWEQFF | TGTGCCAGTAGTATGACTAGCGGGGGCCGATGGGAGCAGTTCTTC
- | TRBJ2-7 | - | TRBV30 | CACHRTSYEQYF | TGTGCCTGCCACAGGACCTCCTACGAGCAGTACTTC
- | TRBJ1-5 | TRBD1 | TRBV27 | CASSTVRGLDQPQHF | TGTGCCAGCAGTACCGTGAGGGGGCTGGATCAGCCCCAGCATTTT
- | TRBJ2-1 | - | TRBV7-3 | CASSPGAGSYNEQFF | TGTGCCAGCAGCCCCGGCGCCGGGTCCTACAATGAGCAGTTCTTC
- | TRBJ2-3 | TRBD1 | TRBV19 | CASSTWTGGTDTQYF | TGTGCCAGTAGTACTTGGACAGGGGGCACAGATACGCAGTATTTT
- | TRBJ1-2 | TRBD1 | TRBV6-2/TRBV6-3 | CASSFTGGDNYGYTF | TGTGCCAGCAGTTTTACAGGGGGCGATAACTATGGCTACACCTTC
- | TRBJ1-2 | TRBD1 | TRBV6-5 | CASSSIERDSIYGYTF | TGTGCCAGCAGTTCTATCGAGAGGGACAGCATCTATGGCTACACCTTC
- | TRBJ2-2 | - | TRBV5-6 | CASSRTGELFF | TGTGCCAGCAGTCGGACCGGGGAGCTGTTTTTT
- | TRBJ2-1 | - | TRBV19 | CASRGEVDEQFF | TGTGCCAGTAGGGGGGAGGTGGATGAGCAGTTCTTC
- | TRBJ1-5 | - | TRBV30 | CAWSTTIDQPQHF | TGTGCCTGGAGTACGACTATCGATCAGCCCCAGCATTTT
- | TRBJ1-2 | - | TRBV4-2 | CASSQGTDYGYTF | TGTGCCAGCAGCCAAGGGACAGATTATGGCTACACCTTC
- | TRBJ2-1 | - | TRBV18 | CASSPEVNSYNEQFF | TGTGCCAGCTCACCGGAGGTAAACTCCTACAATGAGCAGTTCTTC